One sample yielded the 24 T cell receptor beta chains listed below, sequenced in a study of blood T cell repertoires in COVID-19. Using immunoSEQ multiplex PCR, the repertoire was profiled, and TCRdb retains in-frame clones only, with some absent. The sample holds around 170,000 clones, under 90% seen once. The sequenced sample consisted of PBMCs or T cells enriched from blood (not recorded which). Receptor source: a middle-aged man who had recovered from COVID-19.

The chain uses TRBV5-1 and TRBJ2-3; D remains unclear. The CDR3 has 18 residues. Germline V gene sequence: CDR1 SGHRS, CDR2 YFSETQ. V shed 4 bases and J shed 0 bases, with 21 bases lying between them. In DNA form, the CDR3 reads TGCGCCAGCAGCAAGATAACCTTGAGCAGCGCTAGCACAGATACGCAGTATTTT. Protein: CASSKITLSSASTDTQYF.

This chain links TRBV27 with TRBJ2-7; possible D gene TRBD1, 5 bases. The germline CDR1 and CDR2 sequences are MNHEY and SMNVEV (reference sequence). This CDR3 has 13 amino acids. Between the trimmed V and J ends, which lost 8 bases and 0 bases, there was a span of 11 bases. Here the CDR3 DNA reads TGTGCCAGCCGTTGGGGCAACTCCTACGAGCAGTACTTC. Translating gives CASRWGNSYEQYF.

The CDR3 DNA reads TGTGCCAGCAGCCAAAAGGATTATACGGTAGCTGTGACTGAAGCTTTCTTT. Translation: CASSQKDYTVAVTEAFF. This rearrangement joins TRBV14 to TRBJ1-1, with D unresolved. The CDR3 totals 17 residues. The V end lost 2 bases, the J end lost 5 bases, and 21 bases lay between the germline ends. The germline CDR1 and CDR2 sequences are SGHDN and FVKESK.

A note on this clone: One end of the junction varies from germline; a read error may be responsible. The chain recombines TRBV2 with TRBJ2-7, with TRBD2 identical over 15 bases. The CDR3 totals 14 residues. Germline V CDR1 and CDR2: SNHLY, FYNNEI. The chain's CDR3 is CASSRLGTSGGPVF. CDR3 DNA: TGTGCCAGCAGTAGATTGGGGACTAGCGGGGGGCCCGTCTTC.

CDR3 DNA: TGTGCCTGGAGTAAAGGACAGTTGAGCAATCAGCCCCAGCATTTT. Protein: CAWSKGQLSNQPQHF. The chain employs TRBV30 and TRBJ1-5; D perhaps matches TRBD1 (6 bases). The CDR3 has 15 residues. CDR1 GTSNPN and CDR2 SVGIG come from the germline V gene (reference sequence). Trimming removed 2 bases from V and 1 base from J, with 12 bases in between.

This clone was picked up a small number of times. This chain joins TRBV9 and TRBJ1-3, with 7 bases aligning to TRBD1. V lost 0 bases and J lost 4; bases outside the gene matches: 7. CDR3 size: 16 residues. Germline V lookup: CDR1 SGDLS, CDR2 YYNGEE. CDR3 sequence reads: CASSVGAGGLGNTIYF. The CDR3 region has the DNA TGTGCCAGCAGCGTAGGGGCAGGGGGTCTAGGAAACACCATATATTTT.

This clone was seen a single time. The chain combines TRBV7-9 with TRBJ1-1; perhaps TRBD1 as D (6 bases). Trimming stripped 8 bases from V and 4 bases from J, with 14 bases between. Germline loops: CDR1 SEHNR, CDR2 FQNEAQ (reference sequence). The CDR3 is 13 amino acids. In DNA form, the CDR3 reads TGTGCCAGCTTTCCGGCGGGGGCCACTGAAGCTTTCTTT. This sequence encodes CASFPAGATEAFF.

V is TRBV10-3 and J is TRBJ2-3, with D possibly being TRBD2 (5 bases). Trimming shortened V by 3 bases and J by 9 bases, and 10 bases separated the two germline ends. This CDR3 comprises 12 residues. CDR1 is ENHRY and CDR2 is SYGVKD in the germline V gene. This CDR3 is CAISDPPGTQYF. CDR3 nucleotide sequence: TGTGCCATCAGTGACCCTCCGGGGACGCAGTATTTT.

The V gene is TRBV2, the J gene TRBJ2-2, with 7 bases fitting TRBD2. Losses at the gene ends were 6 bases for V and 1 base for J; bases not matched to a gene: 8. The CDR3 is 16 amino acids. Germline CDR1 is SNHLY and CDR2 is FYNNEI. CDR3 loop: CASRAGVAGNTGELFF. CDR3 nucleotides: TGTGCCAGCAGGGCGGGGGTAGCGGGGAACACCGGGGAGCTGTTTTTT.

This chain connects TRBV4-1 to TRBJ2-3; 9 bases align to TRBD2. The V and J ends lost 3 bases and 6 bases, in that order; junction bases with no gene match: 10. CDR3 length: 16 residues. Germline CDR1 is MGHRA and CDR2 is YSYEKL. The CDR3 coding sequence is TGCGCCAGCAGCCAGGACCCGGGACTAGCCTCTGATACGCAGTATTTT. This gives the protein CASSQDPGLASDTQYF.

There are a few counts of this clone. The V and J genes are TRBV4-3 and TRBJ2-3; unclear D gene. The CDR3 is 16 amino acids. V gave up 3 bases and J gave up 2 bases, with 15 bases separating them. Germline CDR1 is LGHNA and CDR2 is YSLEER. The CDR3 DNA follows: TGCGCCAGCAGCCAGTATCAAGCAGGATACACAGATACGCAGTATTTT. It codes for CASSQYQAGYTDTQYF.

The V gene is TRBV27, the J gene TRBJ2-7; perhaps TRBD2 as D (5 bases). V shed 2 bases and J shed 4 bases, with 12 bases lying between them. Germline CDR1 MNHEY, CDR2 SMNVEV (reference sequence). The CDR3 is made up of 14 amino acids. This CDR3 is CASSLKGEFYEQYF. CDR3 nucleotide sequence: TGTGCCAGCAGTTTAAAGGGAGAATTTTACGAGCAGTACTTC.

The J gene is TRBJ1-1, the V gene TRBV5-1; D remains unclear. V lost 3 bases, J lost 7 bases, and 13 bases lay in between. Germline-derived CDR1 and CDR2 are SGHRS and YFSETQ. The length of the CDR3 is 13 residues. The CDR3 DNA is TGCGCCAGCAGCTCCTCTACACAGTTTGAAGCTTTCTTT. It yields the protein CASSSSTQFEAFF.

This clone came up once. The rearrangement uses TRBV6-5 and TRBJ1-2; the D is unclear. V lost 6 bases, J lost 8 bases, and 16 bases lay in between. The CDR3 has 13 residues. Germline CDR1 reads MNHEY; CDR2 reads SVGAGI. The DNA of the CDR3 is TGTGCCAGCAGCCGACCAGAACGCGGGGGCTACACCTTC. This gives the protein CASSRPERGGYTF.

CDR3 amino acids: CASSKQGWGYEQYF. In nucleotides, the CDR3 is TGTGCCAGTAGTAAGCAGGGTTGGGGCTACGAGCAGTACTTC. The chain has TRBV19 and TRBJ2-7; weak D call: TRBD1 (5 bases). The CDR3 has 14 amino acids. In germline, CDR1 is LNHDA, CDR2 SQIVND (reference sequence). The V gene lost 4 bases and the J gene lost 3 bases, with 13 bases spanning the gap.

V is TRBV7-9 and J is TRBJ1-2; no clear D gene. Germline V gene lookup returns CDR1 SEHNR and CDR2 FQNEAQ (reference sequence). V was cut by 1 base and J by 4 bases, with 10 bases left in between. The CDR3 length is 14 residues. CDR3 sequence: CASSLERAGYGYTF. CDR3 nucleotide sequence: TGTGCCAGCAGCTTAGAGAGGGCAGGCTATGGCTACACCTTC.

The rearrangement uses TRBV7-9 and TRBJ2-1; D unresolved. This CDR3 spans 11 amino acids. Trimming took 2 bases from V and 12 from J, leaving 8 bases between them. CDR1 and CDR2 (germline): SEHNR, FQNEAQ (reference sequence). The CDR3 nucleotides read TGTGCCAGCAGCTTAATCACGGGGCAGTTCTTC. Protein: CASSLITGQFF.

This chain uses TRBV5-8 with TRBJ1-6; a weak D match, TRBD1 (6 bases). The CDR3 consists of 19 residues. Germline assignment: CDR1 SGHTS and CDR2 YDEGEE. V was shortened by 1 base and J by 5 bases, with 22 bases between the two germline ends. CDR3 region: CASSLLYFVGTPNNSPLHF. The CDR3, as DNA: TGTGCCAGCAGCTTGTTGTATTTTGTCGGGACACCCAATAATTCACCCCTCCACTTT.

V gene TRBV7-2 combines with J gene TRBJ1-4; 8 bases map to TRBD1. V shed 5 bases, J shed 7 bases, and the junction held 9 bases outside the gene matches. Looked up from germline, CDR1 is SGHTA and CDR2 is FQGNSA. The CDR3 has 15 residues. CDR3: CASSRPGGSGEKLFF. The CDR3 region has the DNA TGTGCCAGCAGCAGGCCAGGGGGCAGTGGTGAAAAACTGTTTTTT.

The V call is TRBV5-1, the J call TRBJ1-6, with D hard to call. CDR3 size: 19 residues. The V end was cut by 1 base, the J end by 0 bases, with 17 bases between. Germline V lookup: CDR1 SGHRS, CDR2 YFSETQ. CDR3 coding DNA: TGCGCCAGCAGCTTGCTAGCCGCGGGTTCAAGCTCCTATAATTCACCCCTCCACTTT. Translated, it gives CASSLLAAGSSSYNSPLHF.

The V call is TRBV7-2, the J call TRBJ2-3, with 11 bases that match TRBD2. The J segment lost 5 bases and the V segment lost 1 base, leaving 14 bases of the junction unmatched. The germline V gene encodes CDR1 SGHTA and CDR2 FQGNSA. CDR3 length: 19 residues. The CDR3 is CASSLGPRSSGGALDTQYF. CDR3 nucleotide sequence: TGTGCCAGCAGCTTAGGCCCCAGGAGTAGCGGGGGGGCCTTAGATACGCAGTATTTT.

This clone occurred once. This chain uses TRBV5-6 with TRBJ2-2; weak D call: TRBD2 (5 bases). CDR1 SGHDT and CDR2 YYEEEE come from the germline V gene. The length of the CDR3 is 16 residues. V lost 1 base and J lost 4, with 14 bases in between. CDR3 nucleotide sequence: TGTGCCAGCAGCTTGACGGGGAAAGGAACCACCGGGGAGCTGTTTTTT. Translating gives CASSLTGKGTTGELFF.

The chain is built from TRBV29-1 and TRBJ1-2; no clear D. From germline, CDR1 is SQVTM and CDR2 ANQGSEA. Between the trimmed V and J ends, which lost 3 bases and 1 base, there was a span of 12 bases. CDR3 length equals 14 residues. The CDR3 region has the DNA TGCAGCGTTGACTCTGGACTGAGTAACTATGGCTACACCTTC. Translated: CSVDSGLSNYGYTF.

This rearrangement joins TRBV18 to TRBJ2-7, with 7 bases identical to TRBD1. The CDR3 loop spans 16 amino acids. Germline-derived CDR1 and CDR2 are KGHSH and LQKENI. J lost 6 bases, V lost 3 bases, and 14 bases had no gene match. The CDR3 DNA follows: TGTGCCAGCTCACCCCTCGGGGCTACAGGGGCAAGCGAGCAGTACTTC. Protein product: CASSPLGATGASEQYF.